This passage covers 17 T cell receptor beta chains from one sample sequenced in a study of neurological immune-mediated disorders. TCRdb analysed the 5' RACE reads with MiXCR anew, one entry per CDR3 protein. The sample contains roughly 61,000 distinct CDR3 sequences, roughly 10% of which appear only once. The sample's time point: longitudinal time-point 1 (baseline). The specimen was PBMCs. The receptors derive from a male donor with HTLV-1-associated myelopathy (HAM/TSP).

Details on this clonotype: Sequence at one end of the junction differs from germline and may be a read error. The chain combines TRBV5-1 with TRBJ2-7; D is perhaps TRBD2 (6 bases). This CDR3 comprises 16 residues. Germline V gives CDR1 SGHRS, CDR2 YFSETQ. In nucleotides, the CDR3 is TGCGCCAGCAGCCTGACGGTGGGTCGGGGGTGCCTCGAGCCGTACTTC. Translating gives CASSLTVGRGCLEPYF.

This clonotype was recorded many times. The chain uses TRBV29-1 and TRBJ1-1, with D unclear. CDR3 length: 12 residues. Trimming removed 6 bases at V and 3 bases at J, with 11 bases between. In germline, CDR1 is SQVTM, CDR2 ANQGSEA. The DNA of the CDR3 is TGCAGCGTGTTGCCTTGGGACACTGAAGCTTTCTTT. The encoded protein is CSVLPWDTEAFF.

A note on this clonotype: The junction differs from germline at one of its ends, possibly a read error. The chain uses TRBV20-1 and TRBJ1-2; the D gene is possibly TRBD1 (5 bases). Looked up from germline, CDR1 is DFQATT and CDR2 is SNEGSKA (reference sequence). CDR3 length: 11 residues. In nucleotides, the CDR3 is TGCAGTACGACAGTTAACTATGCCTACACCTTC. Translated, it gives CSTTVNYAYTF.

Comments on this clonotype: A much larger clone lies one base from this, so it may be a read error. The gene calls are TRBV20-1 and TRBJ2-1; TRBD2 matches 11 bases. The germline V gene encodes CDR1 DFQATT and CDR2 SNEGSKA (reference sequence). The CDR3 spans 15 residues. V dropped 7 bases and J dropped 7; count of bases not matched to a gene: 12. CDR3 in DNA: TGCAGTGTCAGGTCGACTAGCGGGGTTACGAATGAGCAGTTCTTC. Its translation: CSVRSTSGVTNEQFF.

This clonotype occurred many times. The chain couples TRBV7-2 to TRBJ2-1; D is perhaps TRBD2 (6 bases). Germline V gene data show CDR1 as SGHTA and CDR2 as FQGNSA. The length of the CDR3 is 13 residues. V lost 1 base and J 16 bases, leaving 17 bases between the germline ends. CDR3: CASSLGMRDSGFF. CDR3 nucleotides: TGTGCCAGCAGCTTAGGCATGAGGGACTCGGGTTTCTTC.

This clonotype was seen ten or more times. This sequence joins TRBV7-2 and TRBJ1-1; D remains unclear. The CDR3 is made up of 13 amino acids. Trimming stripped 1 base from V and 11 bases from J, with 14 bases between. In germline, CDR1 is SGHTA, CDR2 FQGNSA. CDR3 sequence (DNA): TGTGCCAGCAGCTTAGATGGGAAGCTGCGGGCTTTCTTT. It codes for CASSLDGKLRAFF.

Ten or more counts support this clonotype. The chain couples TRBV12-3 or TRBV12-4 to TRBJ1-1; D is unclear. V was shortened by 8 bases and J by 8 bases, with 21 bases between the two germline ends. The CDR3 is 14 residues long. The CDR3 sequence is CASYTHGRKGEAFF. CDR3 DNA sequence: TGTGCCAGCTATACCCATGGACGAAAAGGGGAAGCTTTCTTT.

This clonotype was counted many times. V is TRBV9 and J is TRBJ1-4; TRBD1 agrees at 8 bases. CDR1 and CDR2 from the germline V gene are SGDLS and YYNGEE. This CDR3 has 16 residues. Losses at the gene ends were 0 bases for V and 8 bases for J; bases not matched to a gene: 9. In DNA form, the CDR3 reads TGTGCCAGCAGCGTAGAGGGGTTGGACAGGGCCGAAAAACTGTTTTTT. This codes for CASSVEGLDRAEKLFF.

This clonotype has ten or more counts. This chain uses TRBV12-3 or TRBV12-4 with TRBJ1-2; D possibly corresponds to TRBD1 (6 bases). Trimming stripped 7 bases from V and 4 bases from J, with 13 bases between. The CDR3 runs to 13 residues. Written as DNA, the CDR3 is TGTGCCAGCAAAAATACAGGGAGCTATGGCTACACCTTC. It is translated as CASKNTGSYGYTF.

In its sample, this clonotype was seen many times. This rearrangement joins TRBV15 to TRBJ1-4; D not resolved. The CDR3 sequence is 14 residues long. Germline V gene lookup returns CDR1 LNHNV and CDR2 YYDKDF (reference sequence). V lost 0 bases and J lost 3, with 5 bases in between. The CDR3 is CATSRDGPNEKLFF. CDR3 DNA sequence: TGTGCCACCAGCAGAGATGGGCCTAATGAAAAACTGTTTTTT. The full variable domain, its missing parts supplied by reference TRBV15 and TRBJ1-4, is DAMVIQNPRYQVTQFGKPVTLSCSQTLNHNVMYWYQQKSSQAPKLLFHYYDKDFNNEADTPDNFQSRRPNTSFCFLDIRSPGLGDTAMYLCATSRDGPNEKLFFGSGTQLSVL.

A note on this clonotype: Given a much more abundant clone one base away, this may be a read error. V usage is TRBV20-1 and J usage is TRBJ1-2; D unclear. There are 14 residues in the CDR3. From germline, CDR1 is DFQATT and CDR2 SNEGSKA (reference sequence). CDR3: CSTRVYGTPIGYTF. DNA of the CDR3: TGCAGTACTAGAGTTTACGGCACCCCTATCGGCTACACCTTC.

This clonotype was counted many times. The chain joins TRBV5-1 to TRBJ2-1, with 8 bases that match TRBD1. CDR1 and CDR2 (germline): SGHRS, YFSETQ. The CDR3 is 14 residues long. V lost 2 bases to trimming and J lost 5 bases; unmatched junction nucleotides: 3. DNA of the CDR3: TGCGCCAGCAGCTTACGGACAGGGAACAATGAGCAGTTCTTC. This sequence encodes CASSLRTGNNEQFF.

This clonotype has a count of ten or more. V gene TRBV7-2 combines with J gene TRBJ1-1, with a tentative D call TRBD1 (6 bases). This CDR3 is 15 amino acids long. CDR1 is SGHTA, CDR2 FQGNSA, per germline. The V and J ends lost 5 bases and 0 bases respectively, with 13 bases between them. DNA for the CDR3: TGTGCCAGCAGCCCATTGACAGGATTGAACACTGAAGCTTTCTTT. Residues: CASSPLTGLNTEAFF. Combining the CDR3 with reference TRBV7-2 and TRBJ1-1 gives the whole variable domain GAGVSQSPSNKVTEKGKDVELRCDPISGHTALYWYRQSLGQGLEFLIYFQGNSAPDKSGLPSDRFSAERTGGSVSTLTIQRTQQEDSAVYLCASSPLTGLNTEAFFGQGTRLTVV.

This clonotype was observed at least ten times. This chain uses TRBV5-1 with TRBJ2-1; D is unresolved. The CDR3 runs 13 residues. Trimming removed 0 bases at V and 10 bases at J, with 11 bases between. The germline V gene encodes CDR1 SGHRS and CDR2 YFSETQ. CDR3 in DNA: TGCGCCAGCAGCTTGGCCTGGTACGGCGAGCAGTTCTTC. Its protein is CASSLAWYGEQFF.

This clonotype was recorded many times. The chain has TRBV7-2 and TRBJ1-2, with D unclear. The CDR3 is made up of 14 amino acids. Trimming stripped 5 bases from V and 3 bases from J, with 13 bases between. The germline V gene has CDR1 SGHTA and CDR2 FQGNSA. The CDR3 loop is CASSPLTVDYGYTF. DNA of the CDR3: TGTGCCAGCAGCCCTTTGACGGTAGACTATGGCTACACCTTC.

This clonotype came up many times. The CDR3 nucleotides read TGTGCCAGCAGTTTCGAAGTTGGACAGGGGCCCTACGAGCAGTACTTC. It is translated as CASSFEVGQGPYEQYF. V and J are TRBV12-3 or TRBV12-4 and TRBJ2-7; 9 bases fit TRBD1. This CDR3 is built from 16 residues. V lost 3 bases, J lost 2 bases, and 8 bases stayed unmatched.

This clonotype was seen repeatedly, ten times or more. The chain carries TRBV6-2 or TRBV6-3 and TRBJ1-1; 7 bases agree with TRBD1. CDR1 and CDR2 (germline): MNHEY, SVGEGT. V gave up 5 bases and J gave up 2 bases; unmatched junction bases: 8. This CDR3 has 15 residues. DNA for the CDR3: TGTGCCAGCAGTCTCACCGGGACAGATAACACTGAAGCTTTCTTT. Protein product: CASSLTGTDNTEAFF.